One and the same sample provided the 13 T cell receptor beta chains below, sequenced in a study of metastatic and nonmetastatic thyroid tumors. TCRdb reanalyzed the PCR reads with MiXCR. The sample lists tens of thousands of clones; 20% to 25% were seen once. Treatment of any kind had been given to no patient before thyroid surgery. Sequenced sample: tumor tissue. The receptor set was obtained from a female donor with papillary thyroid cancer or a benign thyroid nodule (not recorded which). Some clones in this sample may be carry-over from other donors' samples.

The sample holds many counts of this clone. CDR3 in amino acids: CASRTAGPGNQPQHF. DNA of the CDR3: TGTGCCAGCAGAACCGCCGGCCCGGGCAATCAGCCCCAGCATTTT. The rearrangement joins TRBV6-1 to TRBJ1-5; no firm D call. The CDR3 covers 15 residues. Trimming removed 6 bases at V and 2 bases at J, with 14 bases between. CDR1 is MNHNS, CDR2 SASEGT, per germline.

This sequence joins TRBV6-1 and TRBJ2-7; D possibly uses TRBD1 or TRBD2 (5 bases each). The V gene's germline CDR1 is MNHNS and CDR2 SASEGT. The CDR3 has 13 residues. V dropped 5 bases and J dropped 0 bases, with 8 bases sitting between them. CDR3 sequence reads: CASSTGPSYEQYF. CDR3 coding DNA: TGTGCCAGCAGTACGGGACCCTCCTACGAGCAGTACTTC.

This sequence joins TRBV6-1 and TRBJ2-5; possibly TRBD1 or TRBD2 for D (5 bases each). The V end was cut by 3 bases, the J end by 4 bases, with 9 bases between. Looked up from germline, CDR1 is MNHNS and CDR2 is SASEGT. The CDR3 runs to 13 residues. DNA of the CDR3: TGTGCCAGCAGTGATGGGGACGGAGAGACCCAGTACTTC. Translating gives CASSDGDGETQYF.

This clone came up a few times. The chain combines TRBV15 with TRBJ1-5; 10 bases are shared with TRBD1. The CDR3 consists of 16 residues. V lost 0 bases and J lost 2; bases outside the gene matches: 1. Germline V gene lookup returns CDR1 LNHNV and CDR2 YYDKDF (reference sequence). The CDR3 loop is CATSRETGGGNQPQHF. The CDR3 DNA is TGTGCCACCAGCAGAGAGACAGGGGGCGGCAATCAGCCCCAGCATTTT.

This clone was recorded at least ten times. The CDR3 here is CAWTPLTGTVREQFF. DNA of the CDR3: TGTGCCTGGACCCCACTGACCGGGACAGTTCGTGAGCAGTTCTTC. The rearrangement uses TRBV30 and TRBJ2-1, with TRBD1 identical over 7 bases. The trim removed 4 bases at V and 9 bases at J, leaving 15 bases unmatched. There are 15 residues in the CDR3. From germline, CDR1 is GTSNPN and CDR2 SVGIG (reference sequence).

The chain recombines TRBV3-1 with TRBJ2-3; TRBD2 matches at 13 bases. CDR3 length: 18 amino acids. CDR1 and CDR2 (germline): LGHDT, YNNKEL (reference sequence). Losses at the gene ends were 4 bases for V and 12 bases for J; bases not matched to a gene: 19. CDR3 coding DNA: TGTGCCAGCAGCCTTCGGACTAGCGGGGGCGCGCAAAGGGGAGCACAGTATTTT. It specifies CASSLRTSGGAQRGAQYF.

This clone was found many times. The chain is built from TRBV5-1 and TRBJ2-6, with 9 nucleotides matching TRBD1. The CDR3 extends over 18 amino acids. V lost 5 bases to trimming and J lost 0 bases; unmatched junction nucleotides: 9. Germline lookup yields CDR1 SGHRS and CDR2 YFSETQ. The CDR3 DNA reads TGCGCCAGCAGGCAACCGGGACAGGGTCACTCTGGGGCCAACGTCCTGACTTTC. Protein product: CASRQPGQGHSGANVLTF.

At least ten counts were recorded for this clone. The chain joins TRBV12-3 or TRBV12-4 to TRBJ1-5; TRBD1 is a possible D gene (6 bases). The CDR3 runs 15 residues. Between the trimmed V and J ends, which lost 7 bases and 0 bases, there was a span of 13 bases. For the CDR3, the DNA is TGTGCCAGCATCCCAGGGGAGGGTAGCAATCAGCCCCAGCATTTT. Translated: CASIPGEGSNQPQHF.

The rearrangement uses TRBV2 and TRBJ1-5, with D perhaps TRBD1 (6 bases). This CDR3 contains 13 residues. Germline loops: CDR1 SNHLY, CDR2 FYNNEI. The V gene lost 8 bases and the J gene lost 2 bases, with 10 bases spanning the gap. The CDR3 sequence is CASLEGGNQPQHF. The DNA of the CDR3 is TGTGCCAGCCTTGAGGGGGGCAATCAGCCCCAGCATTTT.

This clone has ten or more counts. This rearrangement joins TRBV6-2 or TRBV6-3 to TRBJ2-7, with 8 bases aligning to TRBD1. This CDR3 spans 15 amino acids. CDR1 MNHEY and CDR2 SVGEGT come from the germline V gene. J lost 6 bases, V lost 6 bases, and 13 bases had no gene match. The CDR3 bases are TGTGCCAGCAGCCCCTTCGGACAGGGAAAAGTCGAGCAGTACTTC. Its translation is CASSPFGQGKVEQYF.

This clone occurred many times. V and J are TRBV29-1 and TRBJ2-1; 10 bases align to TRBD2. This CDR3 comprises 13 residues. Germline values: CDR1 SQVTM, CDR2 ANQGSEA. J was trimmed by 7 bases and V by 5 bases; bases with no gene match: 5. The CDR3 loop reads CSVSGRAANEQFF. The DNA of the CDR3 is TGCAGCGTTAGCGGGAGGGCCGCTAATGAGCAGTTCTTC.

This clone was found many times. The V gene is TRBV11-2, the J gene TRBJ1-1; tentative D call: TRBD1 (5 bases). The germline V and J ends were trimmed by 7 bases and 1 base, with 13 bases remaining between them. This CDR3 has 14 amino acids. Germline lookup yields CDR1 SGHAT and CDR2 FQNNGV. As DNA, the CDR3 is TGTGCCAGCATCCTGACAGAAAAGAACACTGAAGCTTTCTTT. Translation gives CASILTEKNTEAFF. Variable domain in full (rest from reference TRBV11-2 and TRBJ1-1): EAGVAQSPRYKIIEKRQSVAFWCNPISGHATLYWYQQILGQGPKLLIQFQNNGVVDDSQLPKDRFSAERLKGVDSTLKIQPAKLEDSAVYLCASILTEKNTEAFFGQGTRLTVV.

This sequence joins TRBV11-2 and TRBJ2-1; D tentatively reads TRBD1 or TRBD2 (5 bases each). The germline CDR1 and CDR2 sequences are SGHAT and FQNNGV. The CDR3 consists of 15 residues. V was shortened by 7 bases and J by 0 bases, with 13 bases between the two germline ends. The CDR3 nucleotides are TGTGCCAGCACGGGACCGGGTAGCTCCTACAATGAGCAGTTCTTC. As protein: CASTGPGSSYNEQFF.